This entry lists 5 T cell receptor beta chains sequenced from one sample in a study of OX40 agonist ivuxolimab in advanced cancers. Clones were sequenced by immunoSEQ multiplex PCR, and TCRdb holds only the in-frame ones, with some missing. The profile shows tens of thousands of clones, about 89% of them singletons. The sample in question was CD4+ or CD8+ T cells sorted from blood, obtained in a trial of the OX40 agonist ivuxolimab. The receptors here all came from an adult with an advanced solid tumor such as melanoma, head and neck, liver or kidney cancer.

The chain uses TRBV5-4 and TRBJ1-1; D gene uncertain. Trimming removed 4 bases at V and 0 bases at J, with 13 bases between. CDR1 SGHNT and CDR2 YYREEE come from the germline V gene (reference sequence). The length of the CDR3 is 15 residues. This CDR3 reads CASSPPAGMNTEAFF. Written as DNA, the CDR3 is TGTGCCAGCAGCCCCCCCGCGGGGATGAACACTGAAGCTTTCTTT.

The rearrangement joins TRBV10-3 to TRBJ2-7, with TRBD2 matching over 12 bases. Germline V lookup: CDR1 ENHRY, CDR2 SYGVKD. After removal of 8 bases from V and 7 bases from J, the junction contained 12 bases not matched to a gene. The CDR3 sequence is 15 residues long. CDR3 bases: TGTGCCATCGCCGCCGGACTAGCGGGGCTCTCGGAGCAGTACTTC. It yields the protein CAIAAGLAGLSEQYF.

V usage is TRBV25-1 and J usage is TRBJ2-7; D possibly uses TRBD1 or TRBD2 (6 bases each). The CDR3 totals 14 residues. V gave up 6 bases and J gave up 3 bases, with 15 bases separating them. Per germline, CDR1 MGHDK and CDR2 SYGVNS. The CDR3 sequence is CASSPTGTGYEQYF. The CDR3 DNA reads as TGTGCCAGCAGCCCTACAGGGACTGGCTACGAGCAGTACTTC.

The rearrangement links TRBV5-4 to TRBJ1-2, with a weak D call TRBD1 (5 bases). Germline CDR1 reads SGHNT; CDR2 reads YYREEE (reference sequence). The length of the CDR3 is 16 residues. V was shortened by 4 bases and J by 0 bases, with 16 bases between the two germline ends. CDR3 in DNA: TGTGCCAGCAGCGAGGAGCCGGGACGGTCTAACTATGGCTACACCTTC. Translated, it gives CASSEEPGRSNYGYTF. Looking up the rest from reference TRBV5-4 and TRBJ1-2 gives the full variable domain: ETGVTQSPTHLIKTRGQQVTLRCSSQSGHNTVSWYQQALGQGPQFIFQYYREEENGRGNFPPRFSGLQFPNYSSELNVNALELDDSALYLCASSEEPGRSNYGYTFGSGTRLTVV.

The rearrangement uses TRBV15 and TRBJ2-7; unclear D gene. CDR3 length: 12 residues. Trimming stripped 6 bases from V and 6 bases from J, with 12 bases between. The V gene's germline CDR1 is LNHNV and CDR2 YYDKDF (reference sequence). The chain's CDR3 is CATSHRAREQYF. In DNA form, the CDR3 reads TGTGCCACCAGTCATAGGGCTCGCGAGCAGTACTTC.